Below are 12 T cell receptor beta chains sequenced from a single sample in a study of shared clonotypes between healthy human individuals. Libraries were prepared by immunoSEQ multiplex PCR; TCRdb keeps only in-frame clonotypes and omits some of them. Counted here are millions of clones, roughly 92% occurring once; the ten biggest clones make up about 0.13%. Sequenced sample: naive CD4+ T cells sorted from blood. Subset in this sample: CD45RA+ positively selected. The receptors were gathered from a young man in good health.

The V gene is TRBV4-3, the J gene TRBJ2-7; the D is unclear. The CDR3 is 15 residues long. Germline CDR1 LGHNA, CDR2 YSLEER. Trimming pared 1 base from V and 3 bases from J, leaving 13 bases between. CDR3 DNA sequence: TGCGCCAGCAGCCAAGCGTGGGTAGGAAACTACGAGCAGTACTTC. Its protein is CASSQAWVGNYEQYF.

V gene TRBV18 combines with J gene TRBJ2-2; 8 bases agree with TRBD1. The V segment lost 4 bases and the J segment 2 bases; nucleotides outside the gene matches: 3. The germline gives CDR1 KGHSH, CDR2 LQKENI. The CDR3 runs 15 residues. CDR3 residues: CASSRDRLNTGELFF. Written as DNA, the CDR3 is TGTGCCAGCTCACGGGACAGGCTAAACACCGGGGAGCTGTTTTTT.

This chain uses TRBV30 with TRBJ1-2; D gene uncertain. The length of the CDR3 is 12 residues. Germline-derived CDR1 and CDR2 are GTSNPN and SVGIG (reference sequence). Trimming removed 4 bases from V and 7 bases from J, with 13 bases in between. CDR3 amino acids: CAWMYGVSGYTF. DNA of the CDR3: TGTGCCTGGATGTACGGAGTTAGTGGCTACACCTTC.

To note about this clone: This sample includes further DNA sequences coding for the same CDR3. V and J are TRBV2 and TRBJ2-7; D ambiguous. Germline CDR1 is SNHLY and CDR2 is FYNNEI. V lost 1 base, J lost 5 bases, and 6 bases lay in between. The length of the CDR3 is 12 residues. The CDR3 sequence: CASSEGGNEQYF. DNA for the CDR3: TGTGCCAGCAGTGAAGGGGGTAACGAGCAGTACTTC.

The V call is TRBV21-1, the J call TRBJ1-5; the table's TRBD1 call for D was not verified on the DNA. TRBV21-1 is shown as a pseudogene. The CDR3 spans 15 residues. The CDR3 reads CASSKDGGRNQPQHF. The DNA of the CDR3 is TGTGCCAGCAGCAAAGATGGGGGCAGGAATCAGCCCCAGCATTTT.

The chain employs TRBV5-1 and TRBJ2-3; 8 bases line up with TRBD1. Germline-derived CDR1 and CDR2 are SGHRS and YFSETQ. The CDR3 consists of 15 residues. V was clipped by 3 bases and J by 3 bases; unmatched bases: 6. The CDR3 bases are TGCGCCAGCAGCTCGACAGGGGCTAAAACAGATACGCAGTATTTT. Protein: CASSSTGAKTDTQYF.

CDR3 protein: CASSVAQGYTGELFF. CDR3 DNA sequence: TGTGCCAGCAGCGTAGCTCAGGGTTACACCGGGGAGCTGTTTTTT. The V gene is TRBV9, the J gene TRBJ2-2, with D possibly matching TRBD1 (5 bases). V was trimmed by 0 bases and J by 3 bases, leaving 9 bases between them. The CDR3 consists of 15 residues. Germline V lookup: CDR1 SGDLS, CDR2 YYNGEE.

The V call is TRBV19, the J call TRBJ2-5; 7 bases agree with TRBD2. CDR3 length equals 16 residues. CDR1 is LNHDA and CDR2 is SQIVND in the germline V gene (reference sequence). J was trimmed by 9 bases and V by 0 bases; bases with no gene match: 13. The CDR3 region has the DNA TGTGCCAGTAGTATAGATCGAGGGACTACGGTCTGGGCCCAGTACTTC. Translated, it gives CASSIDRGTTVWAQYF.

The chain combines TRBV25-1 with TRBJ2-7; D not certain. The germline gives CDR1 MGHDK, CDR2 SYGVNS. The CDR3 is 13 residues long. V lost 10 bases and J 6 bases, leaving 19 bases between the germline ends. CDR3 nucleotides: TGTGCCAACCCCGGGCTCCAAAGGGTCGAGCAGTACTTC. As protein: CANPGLQRVEQYF.

This clone was counted once. The chain couples TRBV7-2 to TRBJ2-1; D remains unclear. Trimming took 0 bases from V and 6 from J, leaving 6 bases between them. CDR3 length: 13 residues. Germline lookup yields CDR1 SGHTA and CDR2 FQGNSA. The CDR3 is CASSLARLNEQFF. The CDR3 DNA sequence: TGTGCCAGCAGCTTAGCTCGGCTCAATGAGCAGTTCTTC.

The genes are TRBV30 and TRBJ2-7; the match to TRBD2 covers 9 bases. Trimming at V came to 3 bases and at J to 4 bases, leaving 7 bases not matched to a gene. The germline gives CDR1 GTSNPN, CDR2 SVGIG (reference sequence). The CDR3 is 14 amino acids. CDR3 bases: TGTGCCTGGAGCCCGGGACTAGCCGTTTACGAGCAGTACTTC. Its protein product is CAWSPGLAVYEQYF.

In its sample, this clone was seen a few times. V gene TRBV6-1 combines with J gene TRBJ1-5; the match to TRBD1 covers 7 bases. Germline assignment: CDR1 MNHNS and CDR2 SASEGT. The CDR3 length is 13 residues. Trimming removed 4 bases from V and 5 bases from J; junction bases left unmatched: 2. The CDR3 reads CASSGDSDQPQHF. The CDR3 DNA is TGTGCCAGCAGTGGGGACAGTGATCAGCCCCAGCATTTT.